The subject of this entry is one T cell receptor beta chain. Its antigen is still unknown. The ends were cut back, 2 bases at V and 0 bases at J, with 7 bases in the middle. This CDR3 region has 14 residues. Germline loops: CDR1 LNHDA, CDR2 SQIVND (reference sequence). These data come from a study of T cells in pancreatic ductal adenocarcinoma. General observations from the study: Mean clonality was around 0.11 in tumors and 0.06 to 0.085 in blood, not significantly different. The resected cohort was biased toward the minority with early-stage disease. Tumor-versus-blood clonality comparisons may be biased toward lower tumor diversity. Tumor samples had fewer productive templates and around 7.2-fold fewer unique clonotypes than blood.

Sequencing used immunoSEQ multiplex PCR; TCRdb keeps in-frame clones, though not all of them. The sample includes 4,800 or so clones, approximately 79% of them seen just once. Selected pancreatic ductal adenocarcinoma patients had undergone surgery without neoadjuvant therapy. The clonotype comes from a human donor with pancreatic ductal adenocarcinoma. The donor label of this sample is uncertain. The chain links TRBV19 to TRBJ1-1; D gene ambiguous. The specimen was pancreatic tumor tissue. The CDR3 DNA reads as TGTGCCAGTAGTATAAGGACGTTGAACACTGAAGCTTTCTTT. Its protein is CASSIRTLNTEAFF.